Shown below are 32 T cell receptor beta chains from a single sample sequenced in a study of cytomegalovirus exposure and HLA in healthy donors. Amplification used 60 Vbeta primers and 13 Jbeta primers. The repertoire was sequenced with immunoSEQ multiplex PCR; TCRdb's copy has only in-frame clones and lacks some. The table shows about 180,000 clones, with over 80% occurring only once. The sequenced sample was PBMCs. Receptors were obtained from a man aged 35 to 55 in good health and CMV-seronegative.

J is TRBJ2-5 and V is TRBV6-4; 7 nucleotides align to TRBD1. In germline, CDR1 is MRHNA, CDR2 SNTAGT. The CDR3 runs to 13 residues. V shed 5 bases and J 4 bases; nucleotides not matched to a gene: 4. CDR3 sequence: CASSPNRGETQYF. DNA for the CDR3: TGTGCCAGCAGTCCCAACAGGGGAGAGACCCAGTACTTC.

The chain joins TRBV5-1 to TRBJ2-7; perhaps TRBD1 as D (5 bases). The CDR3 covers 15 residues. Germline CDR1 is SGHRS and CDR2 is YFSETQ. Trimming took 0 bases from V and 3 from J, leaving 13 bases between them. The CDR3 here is CASSLAERQLYEQYF. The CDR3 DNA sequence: TGCGCCAGCAGCTTGGCCGAAAGACAGCTCTACGAGCAGTACTTC.

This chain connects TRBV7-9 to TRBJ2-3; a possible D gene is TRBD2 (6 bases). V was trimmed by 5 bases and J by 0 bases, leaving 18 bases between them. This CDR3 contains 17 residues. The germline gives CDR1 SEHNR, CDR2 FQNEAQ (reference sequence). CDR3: CASSPRPPGTSTDTQYF. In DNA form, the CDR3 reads TGTGCCAGCAGCCCACGCCCCCCCGGGACTAGCACAGATACGCAGTATTTT.

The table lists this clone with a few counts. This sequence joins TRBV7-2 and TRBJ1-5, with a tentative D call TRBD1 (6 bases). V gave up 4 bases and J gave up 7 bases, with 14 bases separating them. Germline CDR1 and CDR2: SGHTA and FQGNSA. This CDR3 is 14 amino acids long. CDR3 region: CASSSRQVEQPQHF. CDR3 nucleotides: TGTGCCAGCAGCTCCCGACAGGTAGAGCAGCCCCAGCATTTT.

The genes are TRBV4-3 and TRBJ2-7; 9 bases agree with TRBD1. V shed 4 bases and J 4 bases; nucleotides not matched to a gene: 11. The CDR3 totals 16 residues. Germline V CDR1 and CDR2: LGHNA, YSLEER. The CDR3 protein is CASSLEGQGIYYEQYF. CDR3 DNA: TGCGCCAGCAGCCTGGAAGGACAGGGGATCTATTACGAGCAGTACTTC.

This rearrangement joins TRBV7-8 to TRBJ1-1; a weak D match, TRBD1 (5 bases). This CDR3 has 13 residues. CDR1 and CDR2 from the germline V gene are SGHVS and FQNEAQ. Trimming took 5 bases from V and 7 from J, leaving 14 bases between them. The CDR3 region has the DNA TGTGCCAGCAGCCCCAGGGAGGAGGGTGAAGCTTTCTTT. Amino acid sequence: CASSPREEGEAFF.

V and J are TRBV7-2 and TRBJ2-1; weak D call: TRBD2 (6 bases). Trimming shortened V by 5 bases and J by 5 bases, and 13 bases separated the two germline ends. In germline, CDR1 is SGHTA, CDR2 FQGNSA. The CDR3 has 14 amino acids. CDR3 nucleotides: TGTGCCAGCAGCCCGCGGGACTTCCACAATGAGCAGTTCTTC. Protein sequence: CASSPRDFHNEQFF.

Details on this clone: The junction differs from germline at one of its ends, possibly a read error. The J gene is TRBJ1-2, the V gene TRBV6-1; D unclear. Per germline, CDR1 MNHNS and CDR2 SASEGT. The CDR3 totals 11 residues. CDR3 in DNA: TGTGCCAGCATTTGGTCGGAGAGGCCGGCCTTC. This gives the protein CASIWSERPAF.

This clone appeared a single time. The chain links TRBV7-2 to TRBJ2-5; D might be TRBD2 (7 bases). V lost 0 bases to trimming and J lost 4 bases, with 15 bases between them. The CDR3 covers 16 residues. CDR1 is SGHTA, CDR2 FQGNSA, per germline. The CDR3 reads CASSLATGGLGETQYF. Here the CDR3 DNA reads TGTGCCAGCAGCTTAGCGACCGGGGGGCTTGGAGAGACCCAGTACTTC.

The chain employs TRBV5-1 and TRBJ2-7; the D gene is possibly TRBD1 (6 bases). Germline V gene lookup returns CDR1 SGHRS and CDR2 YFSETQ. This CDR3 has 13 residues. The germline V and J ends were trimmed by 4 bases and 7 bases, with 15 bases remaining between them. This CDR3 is CASSGNRAAEQYF. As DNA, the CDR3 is TGCGCCAGCAGCGGTAACAGGGCCGCTGAGCAGTACTTC.

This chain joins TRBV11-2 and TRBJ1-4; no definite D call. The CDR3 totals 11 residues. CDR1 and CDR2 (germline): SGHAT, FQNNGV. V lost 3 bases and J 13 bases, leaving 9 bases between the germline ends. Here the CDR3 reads CASSFRRRLFF. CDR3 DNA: TGTGCCAGCAGCTTTAGGAGGAGACTGTTTTTT.

In DNA, the CDR3 is TGTGCCAGCAAAGACAGGTCCCTGTCGGAAAAACTGTTTTTT. As protein: CASKDRSLSEKLFF. V is TRBV28 and J is TRBJ1-4; TRBD1 might be the D (6 bases). The germline V gene encodes CDR1 MDHEN and CDR2 SYDVKM. V lost 7 bases, J lost 8 bases, and 17 bases lay in between. The length of the CDR3 is 14 residues.

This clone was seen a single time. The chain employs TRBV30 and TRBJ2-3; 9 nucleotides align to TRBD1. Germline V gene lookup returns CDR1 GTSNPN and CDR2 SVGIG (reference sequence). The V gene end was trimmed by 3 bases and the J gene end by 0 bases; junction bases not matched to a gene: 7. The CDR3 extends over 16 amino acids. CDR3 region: CAWSPPGTGSTDTQYF. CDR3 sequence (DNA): TGTGCCTGGAGCCCGCCCGGGACAGGGAGCACAGATACGCAGTATTTT.

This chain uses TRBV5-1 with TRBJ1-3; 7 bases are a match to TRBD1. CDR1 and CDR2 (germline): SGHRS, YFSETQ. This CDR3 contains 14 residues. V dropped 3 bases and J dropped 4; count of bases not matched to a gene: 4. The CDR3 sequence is CASSSDRTGNTIYF. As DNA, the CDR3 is TGCGCCAGCAGCTCGGACAGGACCGGAAACACCATATATTTT. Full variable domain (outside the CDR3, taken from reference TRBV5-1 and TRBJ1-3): KAGVTQTPRYLIKTRGQQVTLSCSPISGHRSVSWYQQTPGQGLQFLFEYFSETQRNKGNFPGRFSGRQFSNSRSEMNVSTLELGDSALYLCASSSDRTGNTIYFGEGSWLTVV.

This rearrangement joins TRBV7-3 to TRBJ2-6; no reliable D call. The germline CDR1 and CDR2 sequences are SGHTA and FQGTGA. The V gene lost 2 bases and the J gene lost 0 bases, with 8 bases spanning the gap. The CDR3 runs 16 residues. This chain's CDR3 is CASSLALVSGANVLTF. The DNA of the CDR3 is TGTGCCAGCAGCTTAGCGTTGGTCTCTGGGGCCAACGTCCTGACTTTC. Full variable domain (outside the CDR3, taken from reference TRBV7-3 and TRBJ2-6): GAGVSQTPSNKVTEKGKYVELRCDPISGHTALYWYRQSLGQGPEFLIYFQGTGAADDSGLPNDRFFAVRPEGSVSTLKIQRTERGDSAVYLCASSLALVSGANVLTFGAGSRLTVL.

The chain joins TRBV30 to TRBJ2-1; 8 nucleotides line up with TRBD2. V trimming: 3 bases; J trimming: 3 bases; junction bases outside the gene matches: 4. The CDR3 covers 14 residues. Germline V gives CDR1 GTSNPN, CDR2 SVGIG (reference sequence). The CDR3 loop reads CAWSAGGGYNEQFF. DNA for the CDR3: TGTGCCTGGAGCGCCGGGGGGGGCTACAATGAGCAGTTCTTC.

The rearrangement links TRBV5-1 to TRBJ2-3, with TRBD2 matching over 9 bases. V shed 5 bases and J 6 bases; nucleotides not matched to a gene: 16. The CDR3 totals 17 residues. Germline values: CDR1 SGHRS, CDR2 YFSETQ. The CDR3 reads CASRYRAGGGSEDTQYF. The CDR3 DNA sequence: TGCGCCAGCAGATATCGAGCGGGAGGTGGCAGTGAGGATACGCAGTATTTT.

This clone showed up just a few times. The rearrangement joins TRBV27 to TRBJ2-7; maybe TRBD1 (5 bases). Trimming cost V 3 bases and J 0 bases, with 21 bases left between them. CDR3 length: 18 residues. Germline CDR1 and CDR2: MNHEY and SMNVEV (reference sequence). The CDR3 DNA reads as TGTGCCAGCAGTTTCCGAATGGGGCAGGCGATAAGCTCCTACGAGCAGTACTTC. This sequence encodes CASSFRMGQAISSYEQYF.

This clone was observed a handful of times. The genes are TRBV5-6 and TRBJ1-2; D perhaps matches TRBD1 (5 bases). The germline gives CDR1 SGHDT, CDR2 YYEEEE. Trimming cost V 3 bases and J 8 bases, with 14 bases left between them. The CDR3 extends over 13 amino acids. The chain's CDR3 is CASSSHRFYGYTF. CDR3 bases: TGTGCCAGCAGCTCCCACAGGTTTTACGGCTACACCTTC.

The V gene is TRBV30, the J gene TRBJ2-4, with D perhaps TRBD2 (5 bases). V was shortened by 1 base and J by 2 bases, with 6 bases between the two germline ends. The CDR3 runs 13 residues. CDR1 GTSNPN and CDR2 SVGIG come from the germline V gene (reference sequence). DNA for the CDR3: TGTGCCTGGAGTGGAGGGTCCAAAAACATTCAGTACTTC. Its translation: CAWSGGSKNIQYF.

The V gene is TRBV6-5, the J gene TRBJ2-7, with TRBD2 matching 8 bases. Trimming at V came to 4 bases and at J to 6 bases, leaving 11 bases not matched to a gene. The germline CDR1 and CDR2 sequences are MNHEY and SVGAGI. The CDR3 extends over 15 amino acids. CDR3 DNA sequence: TGTGCCAGCAGTTCTGCCGGGAGGGAACTTCGCGAGCAGTACTTC. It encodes CASSSAGRELREQYF.

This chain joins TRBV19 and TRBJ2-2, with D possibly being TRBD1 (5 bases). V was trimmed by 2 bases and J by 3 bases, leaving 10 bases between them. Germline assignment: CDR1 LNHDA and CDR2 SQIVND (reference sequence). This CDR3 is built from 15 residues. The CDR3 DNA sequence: TGTGCCAGTAGTATATCAGGGATGGACACCGGGGAGCTGTTTTTT. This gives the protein CASSISGMDTGELFF.

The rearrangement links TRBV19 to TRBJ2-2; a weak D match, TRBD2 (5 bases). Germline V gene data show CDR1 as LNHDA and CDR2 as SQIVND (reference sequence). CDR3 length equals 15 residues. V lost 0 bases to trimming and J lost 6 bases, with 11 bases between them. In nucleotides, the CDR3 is TGTGCCAGTAGTATAGAGGGGAGATGGGCCGGGGAGCTGTTTTTT. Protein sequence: CASSIEGRWAGELFF.

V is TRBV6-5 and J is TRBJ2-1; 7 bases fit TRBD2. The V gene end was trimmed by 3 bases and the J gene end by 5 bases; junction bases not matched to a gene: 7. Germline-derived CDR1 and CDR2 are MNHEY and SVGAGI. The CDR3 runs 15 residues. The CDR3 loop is CASSYARLADNEQFF. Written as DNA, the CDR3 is TGTGCCAGCAGTTATGCTCGGCTAGCGGACAATGAGCAGTTCTTC.

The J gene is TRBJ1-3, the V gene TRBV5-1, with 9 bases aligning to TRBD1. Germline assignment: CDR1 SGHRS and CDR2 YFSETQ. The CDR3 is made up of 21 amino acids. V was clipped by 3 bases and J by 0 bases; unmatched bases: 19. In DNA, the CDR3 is TGCGCCAGCAGCTCAACAGGACAGGGGTCGCCATGGGAGAACTCTGGAAACACCATATATTTT. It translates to CASSSTGQGSPWENSGNTIYF.

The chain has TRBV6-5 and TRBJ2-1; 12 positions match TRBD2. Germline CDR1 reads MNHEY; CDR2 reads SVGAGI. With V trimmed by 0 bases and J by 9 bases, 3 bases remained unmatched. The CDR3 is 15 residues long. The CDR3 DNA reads TGTGCCAGCAGTTACTCTCTAGCGGGGGGGGGTGAGCAGTTCTTC. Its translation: CASSYSLAGGGEQFF.

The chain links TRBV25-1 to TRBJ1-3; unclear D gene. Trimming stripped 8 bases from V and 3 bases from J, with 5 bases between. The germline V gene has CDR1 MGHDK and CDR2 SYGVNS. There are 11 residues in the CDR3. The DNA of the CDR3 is TGTGCCAGCGCGGTTGGAAACACCATATATTTT. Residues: CASAVGNTIYF. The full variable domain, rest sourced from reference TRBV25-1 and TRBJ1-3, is EADIYQTPRYLVIGTGKKITLECSQTMGHDKMYWYQQDPGMELHLIHYSYGVNSTEKGDLSSESTVSRIRTEHFPLTLESARPSHTSQYLCASAVGNTIYFGEGSWLTVV.

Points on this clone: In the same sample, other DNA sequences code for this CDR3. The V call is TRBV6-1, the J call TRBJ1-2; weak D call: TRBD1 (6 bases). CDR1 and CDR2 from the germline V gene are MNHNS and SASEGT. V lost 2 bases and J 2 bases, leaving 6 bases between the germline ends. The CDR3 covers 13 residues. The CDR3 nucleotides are TGTGCCAGCAGTGAACAGGGGAACTATGGCTACACCTTC. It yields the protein CASSEQGNYGYTF.

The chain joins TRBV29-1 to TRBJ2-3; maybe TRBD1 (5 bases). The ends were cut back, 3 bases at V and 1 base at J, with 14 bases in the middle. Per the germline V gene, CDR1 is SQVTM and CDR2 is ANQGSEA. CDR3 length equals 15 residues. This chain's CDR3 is CSVDTTGRGTDTQYF. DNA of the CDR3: TGCAGCGTTGATACAACAGGCCGCGGCACAGATACGCAGTATTTT.

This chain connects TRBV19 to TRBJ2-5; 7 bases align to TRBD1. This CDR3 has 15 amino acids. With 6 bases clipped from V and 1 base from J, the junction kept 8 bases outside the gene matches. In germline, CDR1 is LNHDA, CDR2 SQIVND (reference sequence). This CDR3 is CASSPGTVFQETQYF. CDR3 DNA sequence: TGTGCCAGTAGCCCAGGGACAGTTTTCCAAGAGACCCAGTACTTC.

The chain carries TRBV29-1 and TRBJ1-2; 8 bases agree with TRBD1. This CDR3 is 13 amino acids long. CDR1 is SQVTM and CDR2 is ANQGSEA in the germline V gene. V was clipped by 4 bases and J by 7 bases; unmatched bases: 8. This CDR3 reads CSVAGGAEVGYTF. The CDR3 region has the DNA TGCAGCGTTGCAGGGGGCGCCGAGGTTGGCTACACCTTC.

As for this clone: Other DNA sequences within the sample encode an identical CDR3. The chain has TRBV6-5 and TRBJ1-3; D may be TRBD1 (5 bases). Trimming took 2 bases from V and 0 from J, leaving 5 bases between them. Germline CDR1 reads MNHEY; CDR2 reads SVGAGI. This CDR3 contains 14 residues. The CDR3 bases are TGTGCCAGCAGTTACCAGGGCTCTGGAAACACCATATATTTT. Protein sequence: CASSYQGSGNTIYF.